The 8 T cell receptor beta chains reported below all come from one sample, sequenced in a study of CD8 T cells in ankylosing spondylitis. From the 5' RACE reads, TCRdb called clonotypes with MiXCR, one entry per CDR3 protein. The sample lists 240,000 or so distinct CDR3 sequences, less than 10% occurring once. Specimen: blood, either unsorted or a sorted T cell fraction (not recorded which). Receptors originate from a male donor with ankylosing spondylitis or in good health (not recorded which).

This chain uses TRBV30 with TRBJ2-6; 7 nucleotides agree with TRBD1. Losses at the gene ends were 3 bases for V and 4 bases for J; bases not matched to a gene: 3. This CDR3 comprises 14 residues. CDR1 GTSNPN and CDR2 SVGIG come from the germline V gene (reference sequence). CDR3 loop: CAWSTGVGANVLTF. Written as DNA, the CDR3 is TGTGCCTGGAGCACAGGGGTCGGGGCCAACGTCCTGACTTTC.

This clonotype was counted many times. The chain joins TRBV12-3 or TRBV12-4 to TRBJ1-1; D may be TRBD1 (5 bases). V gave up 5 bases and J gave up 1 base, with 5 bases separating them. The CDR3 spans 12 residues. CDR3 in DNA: TGTGCCAGCAGTGGGGGGAACACTGAAGCTTTCTTT. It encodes CASSGGNTEAFF.

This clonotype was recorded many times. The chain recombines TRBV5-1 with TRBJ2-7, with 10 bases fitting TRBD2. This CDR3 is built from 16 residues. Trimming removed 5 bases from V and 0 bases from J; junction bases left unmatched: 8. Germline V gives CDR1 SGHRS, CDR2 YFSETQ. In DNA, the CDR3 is TGCGCCAGCAGTTATACTAGCGGGGCCCTCTCCTACGAGCAGTACTTC. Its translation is CASSYTSGALSYEQYF.

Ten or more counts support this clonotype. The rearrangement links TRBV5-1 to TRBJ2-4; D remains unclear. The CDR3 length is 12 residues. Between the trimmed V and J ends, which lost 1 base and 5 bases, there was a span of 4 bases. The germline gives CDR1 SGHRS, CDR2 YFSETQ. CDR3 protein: CASSLTENIQYF. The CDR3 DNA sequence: TGCGCCAGCAGCTTGACCGAAAACATTCAGTACTTC.

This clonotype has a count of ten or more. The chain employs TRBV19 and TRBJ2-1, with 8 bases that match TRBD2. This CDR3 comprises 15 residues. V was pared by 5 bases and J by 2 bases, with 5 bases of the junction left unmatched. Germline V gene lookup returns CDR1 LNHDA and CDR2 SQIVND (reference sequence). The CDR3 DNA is TGTGCCAGTAGTGAAGGACTAGCTGCCTACAATGAGCAGTTCTTC. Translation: CASSEGLAAYNEQFF.

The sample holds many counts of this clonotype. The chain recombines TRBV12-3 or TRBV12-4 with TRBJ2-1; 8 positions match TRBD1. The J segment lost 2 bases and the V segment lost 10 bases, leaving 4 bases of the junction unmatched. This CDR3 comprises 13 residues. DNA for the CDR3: TGTGCCATCCAGGGGGCCCCCTACAATGAGCAGTTCTTC. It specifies CAIQGAPYNEQFF.

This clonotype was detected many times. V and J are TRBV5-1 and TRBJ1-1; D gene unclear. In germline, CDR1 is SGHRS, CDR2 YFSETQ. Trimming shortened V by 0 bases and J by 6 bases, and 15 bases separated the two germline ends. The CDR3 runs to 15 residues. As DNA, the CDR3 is TGCGCCAGCAGCTTGGGGGTCCCTACAAGCGCTGAAGCTTTCTTT. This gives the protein CASSLGVPTSAEAFF.

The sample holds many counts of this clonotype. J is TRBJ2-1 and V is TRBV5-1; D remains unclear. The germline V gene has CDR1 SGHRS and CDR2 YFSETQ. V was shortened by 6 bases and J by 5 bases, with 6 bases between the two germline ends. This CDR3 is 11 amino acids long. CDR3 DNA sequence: TGCGCCAGCATGGAAAACAATGAGCAGTTCTTC. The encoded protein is CASMENNEQFF.